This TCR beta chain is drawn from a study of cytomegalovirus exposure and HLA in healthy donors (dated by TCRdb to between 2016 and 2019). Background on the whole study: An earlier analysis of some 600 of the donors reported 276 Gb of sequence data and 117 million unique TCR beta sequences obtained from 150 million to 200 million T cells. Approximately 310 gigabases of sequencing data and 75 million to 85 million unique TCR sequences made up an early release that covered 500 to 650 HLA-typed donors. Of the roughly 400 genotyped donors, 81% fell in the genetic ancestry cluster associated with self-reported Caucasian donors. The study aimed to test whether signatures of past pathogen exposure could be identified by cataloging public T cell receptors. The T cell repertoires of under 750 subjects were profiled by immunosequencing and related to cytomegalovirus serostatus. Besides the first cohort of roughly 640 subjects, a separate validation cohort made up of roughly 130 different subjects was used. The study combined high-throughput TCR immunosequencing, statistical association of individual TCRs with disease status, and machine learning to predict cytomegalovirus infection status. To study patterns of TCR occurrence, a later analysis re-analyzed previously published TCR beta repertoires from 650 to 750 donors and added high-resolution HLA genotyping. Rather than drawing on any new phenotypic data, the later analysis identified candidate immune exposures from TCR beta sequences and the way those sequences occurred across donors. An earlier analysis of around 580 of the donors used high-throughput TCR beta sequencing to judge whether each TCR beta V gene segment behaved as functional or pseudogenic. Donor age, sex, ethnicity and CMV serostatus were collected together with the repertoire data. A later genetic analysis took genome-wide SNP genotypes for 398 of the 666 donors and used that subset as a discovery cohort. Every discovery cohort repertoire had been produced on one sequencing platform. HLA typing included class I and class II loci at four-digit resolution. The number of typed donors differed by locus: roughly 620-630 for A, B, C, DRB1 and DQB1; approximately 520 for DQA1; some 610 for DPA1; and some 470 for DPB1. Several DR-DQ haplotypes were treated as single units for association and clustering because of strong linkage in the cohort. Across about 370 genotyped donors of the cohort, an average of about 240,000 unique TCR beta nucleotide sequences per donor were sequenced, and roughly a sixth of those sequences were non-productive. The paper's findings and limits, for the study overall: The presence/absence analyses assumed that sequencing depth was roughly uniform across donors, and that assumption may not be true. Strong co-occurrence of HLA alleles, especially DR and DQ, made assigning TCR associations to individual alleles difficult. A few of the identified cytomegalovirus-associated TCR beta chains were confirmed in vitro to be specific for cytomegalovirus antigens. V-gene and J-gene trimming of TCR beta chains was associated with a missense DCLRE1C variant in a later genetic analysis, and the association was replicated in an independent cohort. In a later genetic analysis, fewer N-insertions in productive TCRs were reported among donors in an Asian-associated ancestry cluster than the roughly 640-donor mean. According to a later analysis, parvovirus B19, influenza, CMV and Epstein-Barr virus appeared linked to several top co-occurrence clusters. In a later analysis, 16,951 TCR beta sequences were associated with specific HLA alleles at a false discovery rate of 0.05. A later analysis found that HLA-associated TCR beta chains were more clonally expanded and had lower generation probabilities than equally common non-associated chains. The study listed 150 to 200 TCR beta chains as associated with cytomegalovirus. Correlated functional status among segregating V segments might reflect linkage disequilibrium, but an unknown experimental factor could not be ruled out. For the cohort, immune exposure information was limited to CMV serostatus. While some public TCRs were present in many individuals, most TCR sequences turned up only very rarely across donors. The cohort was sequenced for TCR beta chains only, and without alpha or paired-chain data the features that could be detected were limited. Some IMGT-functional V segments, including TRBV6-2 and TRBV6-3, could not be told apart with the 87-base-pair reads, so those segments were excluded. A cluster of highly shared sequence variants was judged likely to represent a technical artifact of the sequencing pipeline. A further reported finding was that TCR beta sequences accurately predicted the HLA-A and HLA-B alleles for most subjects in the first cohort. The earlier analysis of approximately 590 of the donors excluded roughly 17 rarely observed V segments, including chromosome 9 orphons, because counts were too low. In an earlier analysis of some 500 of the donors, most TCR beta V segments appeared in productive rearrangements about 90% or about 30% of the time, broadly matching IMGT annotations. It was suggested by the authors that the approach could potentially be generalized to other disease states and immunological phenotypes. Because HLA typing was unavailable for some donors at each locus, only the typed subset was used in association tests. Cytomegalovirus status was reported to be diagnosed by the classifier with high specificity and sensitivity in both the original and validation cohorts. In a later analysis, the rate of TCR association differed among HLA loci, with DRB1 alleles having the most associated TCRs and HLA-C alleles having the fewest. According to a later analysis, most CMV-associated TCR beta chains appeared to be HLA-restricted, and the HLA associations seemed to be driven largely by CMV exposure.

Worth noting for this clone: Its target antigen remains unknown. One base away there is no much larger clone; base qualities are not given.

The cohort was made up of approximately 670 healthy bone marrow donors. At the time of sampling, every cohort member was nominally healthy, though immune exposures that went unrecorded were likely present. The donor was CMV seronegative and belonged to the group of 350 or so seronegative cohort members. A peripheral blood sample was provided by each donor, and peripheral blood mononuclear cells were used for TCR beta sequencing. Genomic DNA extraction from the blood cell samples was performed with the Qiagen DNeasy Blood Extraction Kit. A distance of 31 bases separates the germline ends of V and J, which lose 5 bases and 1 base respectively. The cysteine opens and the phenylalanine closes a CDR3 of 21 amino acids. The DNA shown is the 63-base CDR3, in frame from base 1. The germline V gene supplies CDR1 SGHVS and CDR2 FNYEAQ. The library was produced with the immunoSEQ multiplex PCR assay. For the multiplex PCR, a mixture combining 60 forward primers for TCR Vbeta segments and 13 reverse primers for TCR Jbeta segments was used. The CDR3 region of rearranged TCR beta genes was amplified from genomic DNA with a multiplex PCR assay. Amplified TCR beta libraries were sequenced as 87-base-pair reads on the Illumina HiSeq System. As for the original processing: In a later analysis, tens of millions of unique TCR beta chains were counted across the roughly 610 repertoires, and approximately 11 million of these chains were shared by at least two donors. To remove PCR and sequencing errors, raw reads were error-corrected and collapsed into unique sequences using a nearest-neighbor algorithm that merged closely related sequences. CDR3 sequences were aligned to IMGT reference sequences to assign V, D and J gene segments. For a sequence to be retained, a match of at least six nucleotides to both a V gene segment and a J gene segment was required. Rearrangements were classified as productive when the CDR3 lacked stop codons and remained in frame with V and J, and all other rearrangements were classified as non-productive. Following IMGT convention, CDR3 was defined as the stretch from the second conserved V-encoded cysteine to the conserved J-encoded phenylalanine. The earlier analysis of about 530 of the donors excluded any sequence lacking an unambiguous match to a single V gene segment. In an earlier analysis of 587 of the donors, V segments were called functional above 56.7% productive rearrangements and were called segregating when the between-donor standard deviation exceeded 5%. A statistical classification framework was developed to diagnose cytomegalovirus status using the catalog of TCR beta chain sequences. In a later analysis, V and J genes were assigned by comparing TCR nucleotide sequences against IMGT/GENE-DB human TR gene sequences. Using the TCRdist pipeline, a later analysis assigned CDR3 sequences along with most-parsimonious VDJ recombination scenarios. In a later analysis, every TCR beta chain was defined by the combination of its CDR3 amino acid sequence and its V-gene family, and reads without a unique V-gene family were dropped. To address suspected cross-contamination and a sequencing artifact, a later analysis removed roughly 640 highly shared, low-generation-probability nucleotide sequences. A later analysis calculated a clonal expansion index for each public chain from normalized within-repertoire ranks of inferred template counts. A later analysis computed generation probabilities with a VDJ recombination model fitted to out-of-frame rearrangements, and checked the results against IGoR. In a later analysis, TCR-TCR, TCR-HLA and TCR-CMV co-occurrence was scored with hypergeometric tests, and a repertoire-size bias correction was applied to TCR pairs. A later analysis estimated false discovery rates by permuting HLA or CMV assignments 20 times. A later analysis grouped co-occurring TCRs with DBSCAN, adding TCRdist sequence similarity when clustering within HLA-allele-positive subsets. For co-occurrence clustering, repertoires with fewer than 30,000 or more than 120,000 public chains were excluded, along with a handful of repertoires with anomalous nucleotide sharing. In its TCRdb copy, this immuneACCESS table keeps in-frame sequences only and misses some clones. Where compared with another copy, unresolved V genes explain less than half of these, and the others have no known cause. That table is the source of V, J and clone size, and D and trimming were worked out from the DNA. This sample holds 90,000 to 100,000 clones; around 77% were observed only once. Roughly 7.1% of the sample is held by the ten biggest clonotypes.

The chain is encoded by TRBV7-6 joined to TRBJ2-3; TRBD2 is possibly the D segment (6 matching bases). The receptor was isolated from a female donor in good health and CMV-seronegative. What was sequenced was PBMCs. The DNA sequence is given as TGTGCCAGCAGCACCCCCGTGTGGAGGGCAGGGCAATTGGGCCGCACAGATACGCAGTATTTT. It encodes CASSTPVWRAGQLGRTDTQYF.